These 19 T cell receptor beta chains originate from one sample sequenced in a study of CD8 T cells in Susac syndrome. cDNA came from about 0.5 to 1 ug RNA primed by random hexamers. TCRdb itself ran the immunoSEQ multiplex PCR reads through MiXCR, one entry per CDR3 protein. The table has about 400,000 distinct CDR3 sequences, more than 80% seen once. Specimen: CD8+ T cells from PBMCs. The receptors come from a human donor with multiple sclerosis.

The chain joins TRBV2 to TRBJ2-2; 8 bases agree with TRBD1. V shed 11 bases and J 1 base; nucleotides not matched to a gene: 6. This CDR3 has 14 residues. Germline loops: CDR1 SNHLY, CDR2 FYNNEI. In DNA, the CDR3 is TGTGCCGGAAGGACAGGGAGGAACACCGGGGAGCTGTTTTTT. It translates to CAGRTGRNTGELFF.

The chain carries TRBV6-4 and TRBJ1-6, with D unresolved. The V end was cut by 0 bases, the J end by 11 bases, with 14 bases between. CDR3 length: 15 residues. Looked up from germline, CDR1 is MRHNA and CDR2 is SNTAGT. CDR3 nucleotide sequence: TGTGCCAGCAGTGACTCGTTTCCATCAGTGACACCCCTCCACTTT. It specifies CASSDSFPSVTPLHF.

V is TRBV2 and J is TRBJ2-1; D uncertain. The CDR3 contains 15 residues. Trimming shortened V by 3 bases and J by 0 bases, and 9 bases separated the two germline ends. CDR1 is SNHLY and CDR2 is FYNNEI in the germline V gene. The DNA for the CDR3 is TGTGCCAGCAGTGAGGAAAAGAACTCCTACAATGAGCAGTTCTTC. Its protein product is CASSEEKNSYNEQFF. Full variable domain (remainder filled in from reference TRBV2 and TRBJ2-1): EPEVTQTPSHQVTQMGQEVILRCVPISNHLYFYWYRQILGQKVEFLVSFYNNEISEKSEIFDDQFSVERPDGSNFTLKIRSTKLEDSAMYFCASSEEKNSYNEQFFGPGTRLTVL.

The rearrangement uses TRBV19 and TRBJ1-6; D is possibly TRBD1 (5 bases). The length of the CDR3 is 15 residues. The V end was cut by 5 bases, the J end by 8 bases, with 16 bases between. From germline, CDR1 is LNHDA and CDR2 SQIVND (reference sequence). The CDR3 sequence: CASSDYAGGHSPLHF. The CDR3, as DNA: TGTGCCAGTAGTGACTATGCGGGGGGACATTCACCCCTCCACTTT.

The chain links TRBV28 to TRBJ1-2, with D unclear. Germline CDR1 reads MDHEN; CDR2 reads SYDVKM. The CDR3 has 13 residues. V dropped 5 bases and J dropped 5 bases, with 12 bases sitting between them. CDR3 residues: CASSPWSLYGYTF. As DNA, the CDR3 is TGTGCCAGCAGTCCCTGGTCCCTGTATGGCTACACCTTC.

The chain employs TRBV7-9 and TRBJ2-1; the match to TRBD1 covers 7 bases. The CDR3 has 16 residues. Germline assignment: CDR1 SEHNR and CDR2 FQNEAQ (reference sequence). V was pared by 0 bases and J by 12 bases, with 14 bases of the junction left unmatched. The CDR3 sequence is CASSLADRVGMKGQFF. As DNA, the CDR3 is TGTGCCAGCAGCTTAGCTGACAGGGTAGGGATGAAGGGGCAGTTCTTC.

The V call is TRBV20-1, the J call TRBJ1-1, with a tentative D call TRBD1 (6 bases). V lost 5 bases, J lost 1 base, and 8 bases lay in between. Germline V gives CDR1 DFQATT, CDR2 SNEGSKA (reference sequence). This CDR3 has 12 residues. The CDR3 bases are TGCAGTGCTTCGACAGGGAACACTGAAGCTTTCTTT. Translation: CSASTGNTEAFF.

The chain carries TRBV27 and TRBJ2-3, with D tentatively TRBD2 (6 bases). CDR3 size: 15 residues. The germline CDR1 and CDR2 sequences are MNHEY and SMNVEV (reference sequence). V lost 3 bases, J lost 2 bases, and 12 bases lay in between. The CDR3 bases are TGTGCCAGCAGTTTGACGGGAGATTTCACAGATACGCAGTATTTT. Translation: CASSLTGDFTDTQYF.

This chain links TRBV12-3 or TRBV12-4 with TRBJ2-2; a possible D gene is TRBD1 (6 bases). The CDR3 length is 18 residues. Trimming stripped 3 bases from V and 4 bases from J, with 21 bases between. CDR3 sequence (DNA): TGTGCCAGCAGTTTTAGGGTTGAGGGGGATCGGAGCACCGGGGAGCTGTTTTTT. This codes for CASSFRVEGDRSTGELFF.

This rearrangement joins TRBV6-2 or TRBV6-3 to TRBJ2-7, with 10 nucleotides matching TRBD2. The trim removed 5 bases at V and 3 bases at J, leaving 10 bases unmatched. The germline gives CDR1 MNHEY, CDR2 SVGEGT. CDR3 length: 16 amino acids. CDR3 region: CASSVNGRTSGYEQYF. Here the CDR3 DNA reads TGTGCCAGCAGTGTCAACGGCCGGACTAGCGGCTACGAGCAGTACTTC.

This chain links TRBV30 with TRBJ1-2; D remains ambiguous. The ends were cut back, 2 bases at V and 8 bases at J, with 15 bases in the middle. The CDR3 is 13 amino acids. Germline lookup yields CDR1 GTSNPN and CDR2 SVGIG (reference sequence). Here the CDR3 DNA reads TGTGCCTGGAGTTTGATGACCCAGGAGGGCTACACCTTC. Translation: CAWSLMTQEGYTF.

The chain employs TRBV6-2 or TRBV6-3 and TRBJ2-1; D unclear. Trimming stripped 4 bases from V and 2 bases from J, with 15 bases between. From germline, CDR1 is MNHEY and CDR2 SVGEGT. The CDR3 totals 16 residues. Here the CDR3 reads CASSLSVIGPYNEQFF. The DNA for the CDR3 is TGTGCCAGCAGTTTGTCGGTGATCGGGCCCTACAATGAGCAGTTCTTC.

The chain carries TRBV6-1 and TRBJ2-7; D remains ambiguous. With 4 bases removed from V and 4 bases from J, the gap between germline ends came to 14 bases. This CDR3 is 14 amino acids long. CDR1 is MNHNS, CDR2 SASEGT, per germline. The CDR3 DNA sequence: TGTGCCAGCAGTGGATTGTCTGACAATTACGAGCAGTACTTC. Protein product: CASSGLSDNYEQYF.

This sequence joins TRBV2 and TRBJ2-1, with a possible D match to TRBD2 (6 bases). Germline-derived CDR1 and CDR2 are SNHLY and FYNNEI. V lost 5 bases and J 3 bases, leaving 17 bases between the germline ends. The CDR3 is made up of 16 amino acids. CDR3 coding DNA: TGTGCCAGCAGTCGAAGCCTAGCGATTAGCTACAATGAGCAGTTCTTC. Amino acid sequence: CASSRSLAISYNEQFF.

This clonotype showed up just once. The chain couples TRBV5-1 to TRBJ1-1; D call uncertain. Germline lookup yields CDR1 SGHRS and CDR2 YFSETQ. The CDR3 length is 13 residues. Trimming took off 3 bases at V and 5 bases at J, with 11 bases between the two ends. The CDR3 bases are TGCGCCAGCAGCTCGACCCCGAGGACTGAAGCTTTCTTT. Its protein product is CASSSTPRTEAFF.

This chain links TRBV20-1 with TRBJ2-7; 13 bases match TRBD2. The CDR3 is made up of 15 amino acids. Per germline, CDR1 DFQATT and CDR2 SNEGSKA (reference sequence). The junction had 9 bases not matched to a gene; V was cut back by 6 bases and J by 4 bases. The chain's CDR3 is CSATHGTSGVYEQYF. In DNA, the CDR3 is TGCAGTGCCACCCACGGGACTAGCGGGGTTTACGAGCAGTACTTC.

V gene TRBV30 combines with J gene TRBJ1-6, with TRBD1 identical over 7 bases. V lost 1 base and J lost 9; bases outside the gene matches: 6. Germline values: CDR1 GTSNPN, CDR2 SVGIG (reference sequence). This CDR3 region has 14 residues. The CDR3 nucleotides are TGTGCCTGGAGTGGACAGGGCCCGAGTTCACCCCTCCACTTT. Translated, it gives CAWSGQGPSSPLHF. Combining the CDR3 with reference TRBV30 and TRBJ1-6 gives the whole variable domain SQTIHQWPATLVQPVGSPLSLECTVEGTSNPNLYWYRQAAGRGLQLLFYSVGIGQISSEVPQNLSASRPQDRQFILSSKKLLLSDSGFYLCAWSGQGPSSPLHFGNGTRLTVT.

The chain links TRBV29-1 to TRBJ2-5; no clear D gene. This CDR3 has 13 residues. Germline CDR1 is SQVTM and CDR2 is ANQGSEA. V was trimmed by 4 bases and J by 1 base, leaving 10 bases between them. CDR3 nucleotides: TGCAGCGTTGCCTGGACCGCCCAAGAGACCCAGTACTTC. Encoded protein: CSVAWTAQETQYF.

The V call is TRBV30, the J call TRBJ2-7; tentative D call: TRBD1 (6 bases). Trimming removed 5 bases from V and 0 bases from J, with 14 bases in between. This CDR3 comprises 14 residues. In germline, CDR1 is GTSNPN, CDR2 SVGIG (reference sequence). The CDR3 nucleotides are TGTGCCTGGGAAAGACAGGCTAGCTCCTACGAGCAGTACTTC. This encodes CAWERQASSYEQYF. The full variable domain, in which reference TRBV30 and TRBJ2-7 provide the parts outside the CDR3, is SQTIHQWPATLVQPVGSPLSLECTVEGTSNPNLYWYRQAAGRGLQLLFYSVGIGQISSEVPQNLSASRPQDRQFILSSKKLLLSDSGFYLCAWERQASSYEQYFGPGTRLTVT.